This entry features one TCR beta chain sequence. What antigen it recognizes has not been identified. One base away there is no much larger clone; base qualities are not given. The data were obtained in a study of cytomegalovirus exposure and HLA in healthy donors (dated by TCRdb to 2017 to 2019). For context, the study as a whole: An earlier analysis of some 600 of the donors reported 276 Gb of sequence data and around 120 million unique TCR beta sequences obtained from some 200 million T cells. In the later analysis, no new phenotypic data were used to find candidate immune exposures; instead, reliance was placed on TCR beta sequences and their occurrence across donors. To predict cytomegalovirus infection status, the study combined high-throughput TCR immunosequencing, statistical association of individual TCRs with disease status, and machine learning. The study aimed to test whether cataloging public T cell receptors could reveal signatures of past pathogen exposure. An earlier analysis of 587 of the donors used high-throughput TCR beta sequencing to judge whether each TCR beta V gene segment behaved as functional or pseudogenic. In addition to the first cohort of 666 subjects, a separate validation cohort of over 90 different subjects was used. HLA typing included class I and class II loci at four-digit resolution. Roughly 300 gigabases of sequencing data and 70 million to 95 million unique TCR sequences made up an early release that covered 500 to 700 HLA-typed donors. On average, roughly 250,000 unique TCR beta nucleotide sequences were sequenced per donor among 398 genotyped donors of the cohort, with about 19% of those sequences being non-productive. Four or five DR-DQ haplotypes were handled as single units for association and clustering because linkage in the cohort was strong. Donor age, sex, ethnicity and CMV serostatus were collected together with the repertoire data. The genetic ancestry cluster associated with self-reported Caucasian donors included about four fifths of the roughly 360 genotyped donors. A later analysis re-analyzed previously published TCR beta repertoires from roughly 690 donors and added high-resolution HLA genotyping to study TCR occurrence patterns. A later genetic analysis took genome-wide SNP genotypes for about three fifths of the 666 donors and used that subset as a discovery cohort. Typing coverage differed by locus: A, B, C, DRB1 and DQB1 were typed in roughly 629-630 donors, DQA1 in 522, DPA1 in 600 to 610, and DPB1 in 450 to 480. Every discovery cohort repertoire had been produced on one sequencing platform. The study used immunosequencing to profile the T cell repertoires of around 600 subjects and linked those repertoires to cytomegalovirus serostatus.

Overall study outcomes, separate from this receptor: The authors suggested that the approach could potentially be generalized to other disease states and immunological phenotypes. A later analysis found that HLA-associated TCR beta chains were more clonally expanded and had lower generation probabilities than equally common non-associated chains. A cluster of highly shared sequence variants was judged likely to be a technical artifact of the sequencing pipeline. The presence/absence analyses assumed that sequencing depth was roughly uniform across donors, and that assumption may not be true. A further reported finding was that TCR beta sequences accurately predicted the HLA-A and HLA-B alleles for most subjects in the first cohort. According to a later analysis, parvovirus B19, influenza, CMV and Epstein-Barr virus appeared linked to several top co-occurrence clusters. An earlier analysis of around 500 of the donors showed that most TCR beta V segments appeared in productive rearrangements either about 87% or about 30% of the time, which broadly matched IMGT annotations. In vitro tests confirmed that three of the cytomegalovirus-associated TCR beta chains recognize cytomegalovirus antigens. A later genetic analysis associated a missense DCLRE1C variant with V-gene and J-gene trimming of TCR beta chains, and an independent cohort replicated the association. Strong co-occurrence of HLA alleles, especially DR and DQ, made assigning TCR associations to individual alleles difficult. Because counts were too low, some 17 rarely observed V segments, including chromosome 9 orphons, were left out of the earlier analysis of roughly 600 of the donors. A later analysis associated some 17,000 TCR beta sequences with specific HLA alleles at a false discovery rate of 0.05. Because some donors lacked HLA typing at each locus, the association tests relied only on the typed subset. In a later analysis, TCR association rates were found to vary across HLA loci, with the most associated TCRs seen for DRB1 alleles and the fewest for HLA-C alleles. The cohort was sequenced for TCR beta chains only, and without alpha or paired-chain data the features that could be detected were limited. Most CMV-associated TCR beta chains appeared to be HLA-restricted in a later analysis, and the HLA associations seemed to be driven largely by CMV exposure. CMV serostatus was the only immune exposure information available for the cohort. A later genetic analysis reported fewer N-insertions in productive TCRs among donors in an Asian-associated ancestry cluster than the roughly 690-donor mean. In the study, 150 to 200 TCR beta chains were listed as associated with cytomegalovirus. While some public TCRs were present in many individuals, most TCR sequences turned up only very rarely across donors. Cytomegalovirus status was reported to be diagnosed by the classifier with high specificity and sensitivity in both the original and validation cohorts. Linkage disequilibrium might explain the correlated functional status among segregating V segments, but an unknown experimental factor could not be ruled out.

The cohort consisted of 670 or so healthy bone marrow donors. Cohort members were all nominally healthy when sampled, although unrecorded immune exposures were likely present. The donor tested CMV seropositive, placing the donor among the 289 seropositive members of the cohort. Every donor gave a peripheral blood sample, and the peripheral blood mononuclear cells from that sample were used for TCR beta sequencing. Genomic DNA extraction from the blood cell samples was performed with the Qiagen DNeasy Blood Extraction Kit. The library was prepared using the immunoSEQ multiplex PCR assay. For the multiplex PCR, a mixture combining 60 forward primers for TCR Vbeta segments and 13 reverse primers for TCR Jbeta segments was used. The CDR3 region of rearranged TCR beta genes was amplified from genomic DNA with a multiplex PCR assay. The Illumina HiSeq System was used to sequence the amplified TCR beta libraries as 87-base-pair reads. The original methods were these. A later analysis tallied roughly 76 million unique TCR beta chains across the 610 or so repertoires, and some 10 million of those chains were shared by two or more donors. To remove PCR and sequencing errors, raw reads were error-corrected and collapsed into unique sequences using a nearest-neighbor algorithm that merged closely related sequences. V, D and J gene segments were assigned by aligning CDR3 sequences to IMGT reference sequences. Each retained sequence needed at least a six-nucleotide match to both a V gene segment and a J gene segment. A rearrangement was called productive if the CDR3 had no stop codons and remained in frame with V and J, and every other rearrangement was called non-productive. CDR3 was defined by IMGT convention, running from the second conserved V-encoded cysteine to the conserved J-encoded phenylalanine. The earlier analysis of 450 to 750 of the donors excluded any sequence lacking an unambiguous match to a single V gene segment. In an earlier analysis of 587 of the donors, V segments were called functional above 56.7% productive rearrangements and were called segregating when the between-donor standard deviation exceeded 5%. A statistical classification framework was built to diagnose cytomegalovirus status from the catalog of TCR beta chain sequences. In a later analysis, TCR nucleotide sequences were compared against IMGT/GENE-DB human TR gene sequences so that V and J genes could be assigned. Using the TCRdist pipeline, a later analysis assigned CDR3 sequences along with most-parsimonious VDJ recombination scenarios. In a later analysis, every TCR beta chain was defined by the combination of its CDR3 amino acid sequence and its V-gene family, and reads without a unique V-gene family were dropped. As a way to deal with suspected cross-contamination and a sequencing artifact, a later analysis dropped 450 to 600 nucleotide sequences that were highly shared and had low generation probability. For each public chain, a later analysis derived a clonal expansion index from normalized ranks of inferred template counts within each repertoire. In a later analysis, generation probabilities were computed using a VDJ recombination model fitted to out-of-frame rearrangements, and the results were checked against IGoR. Hypergeometric tests were used in a later analysis to score TCR-TCR, TCR-HLA and TCR-CMV co-occurrence, with a repertoire-size bias correction applied to the TCR pairs. False discovery rates were estimated in a later analysis by permuting HLA or CMV assignments 20 times. In a later analysis, co-occurring TCRs were grouped using DBSCAN, with TCRdist sequence similarity added in when clustering inside HLA-allele-positive subsets. Repertoires with fewer than 30,000 or more than 120,000 public chains were left out of co-occurrence clustering, as were five repertoires with anomalous nucleotide sharing. TCRdb took over this immuneACCESS table, retaining in-frame rearrangements with V and J assigned. Such tables are incomplete; in checked studies, under half of the missing clones stem from an unresolved V gene, and the remainder is unexplained. V and J calls and clone size come straight from that table; D and trimming were deduced from the DNA. This sample holds roughly 120,000 clones; about 68% were observed only once. In total, the top ten clones hold 11% of the sample.

This clonotype was sampled from a woman aged 45 to 65 in good health and CMV-seropositive. The sample taken for sequencing was PBMCs.

In nucleotides, the sequence is TGTGCCAGCAGTCTCATGGGTCGCGGTACTGAAGCTTTCTTT. It specifies CASSLMGRGTEAFF. The chain couples TRBV25-1 to TRBJ1-1, with no confidently assigned D gene. CDR1 MGHDK and CDR2 SYGVNS were looked up in the germline V gene. Including the terminal cysteine and phenylalanine, the CDR3 comprises 14 residues. Here the CDR3 DNA is all that survives: 42 bases in frame from base 1. V is cut by 5 bases and J by 5 bases, and the space between the germline ends is 15 bases.